The 30 T cell receptor beta chains listed next were all sequenced from one sample in a study of shared clonotypes between healthy human individuals. TCRdb keeps only in-frame clones here, not all; method: immunoSEQ multiplex PCR. The table has about 560,000 clones, roughly four fifths seen once. Sequenced input: PBMCs. The receptor source for this set is a woman between 40 and 55 years old in good health. Some clones in this sample may be carry-over from other donors' samples.

The chain couples TRBV18 to TRBJ2-5, with 7 bases aligning to TRBD2. From germline, CDR1 is KGHSH and CDR2 LQKENI. CDR3 length: 16 residues. The J segment lost 6 bases and the V segment lost 3 bases, leaving 13 bases of the junction unmatched. CDR3 DNA: TGTGCCAGCTCACCTCCACTAGCGAGAGTGGTAAAGACCCAGTACTTC. This encodes CASSPPLARVVKTQYF.

This clone was seen a few times. The chain employs TRBV28 and TRBJ2-5; maybe TRBD1 (6 bases). Trimming shortened V by 6 bases and J by 1 base, and 9 bases separated the two germline ends. This CDR3 is 13 amino acids long. The germline V gene has CDR1 MDHEN and CDR2 SYDVKM. CDR3 sequence: CASRVDSQETQYF. The CDR3 DNA reads TGTGCCAGCAGAGTGGACAGCCAAGAGACCCAGTACTTC.

This clone was found a few times. This chain uses TRBV5-1 with TRBJ1-5; TRBD1 is a possible D gene (6 bases). Trimming took 3 bases from V and 7 from J, leaving 11 bases between them. Germline CDR1 SGHRS, CDR2 YFSETQ. The CDR3 has 13 residues. DNA of the CDR3: TGCGCCAGCAGCTCCGGTCAGGGGCAGCCCCAGCATTTT. Amino acids: CASSSGQGQPQHF.

Details on this clone: Since a much larger clone is just one base distant, this may be a read error. This specimen includes other DNA sequences encoding the same CDR3. The chain uses TRBV28 and TRBJ2-7; D is unclear. Between the trimmed V and J ends, which lost 4 bases and 0 bases, there was a span of 7 bases. Germline V gene data show CDR1 as MDHEN and CDR2 as SYDVKM. This CDR3 is built from 13 residues. CDR3 nucleotide sequence: TGTGCCAGCAGTTCCCCGAGCTCCTACGAGCAGTACTTC. Its protein is CASSSPSSYEQYF.

This rearrangement joins TRBV28 to TRBJ1-4, with a possible D match to TRBD1 (5 bases). CDR3 length: 14 amino acids. V was shortened by 4 bases and J by 5 bases, with 11 bases between the two germline ends. Looked up from germline, CDR1 is MDHEN and CDR2 is SYDVKM. The CDR3 spells CASSSPGNNEKLFF. The CDR3 nucleotides read TGTGCCAGCAGTTCGCCAGGGAACAATGAAAAACTGTTTTTT. Drawing the rest from reference TRBV28 and TRBJ1-4, the complete variable domain is DVKVTQSSRYLVKRTGEKVFLECVQDMDHENMFWYRQDPGLGLRLIYFSYDVKMKEKGDIPEGYSVSREKKERFSLILESASTNQTSMYLCASSSPGNNEKLFFGSGTQLSVL.

The V and J genes are TRBV5-6 and TRBJ1-1; maybe TRBD1 (6 bases). There are 14 residues in the CDR3. Per the germline V gene, CDR1 is SGHDT and CDR2 is YYEEEE. The ends were cut back, 4 bases at V and 4 bases at J, with 14 bases in the middle. The CDR3 loop reads CASSRTAGGTEAFF. The CDR3 DNA follows: TGTGCCAGCAGCAGGACAGCCGGGGGCACTGAAGCTTTCTTT.

This clone has just one count. This CDR3 reads CASSPFSTGELFF. The DNA of the CDR3 is TGCGCCAGCAGTCCTTTCTCCACCGGGGAGCTGTTTTTT. The rearrangement joins TRBV10-2 to TRBJ2-2; D is unclear. Germline V gene sequence: CDR1 WSHSY, CDR2 SAAADI. The CDR3 length is 13 residues. V lost 5 bases, J lost 4 bases, and 8 bases lay in between.

Remarks on this clone: The sample carries other DNA sequences with the same CDR3. This chain joins TRBV9 and TRBJ2-1, with D perhaps TRBD2 (6 bases). Germline lookup yields CDR1 SGDLS and CDR2 YYNGEE. The V gene lost 2 bases and the J gene lost 0 bases, with 6 bases spanning the gap. This CDR3 comprises 14 residues. The CDR3 DNA reads as TGTGCCAGCAGCGTCGGGAGCTCCTACAATGAGCAGTTCTTC. Protein product: CASSVGSSYNEQFF.

The chain carries TRBV5-1 and TRBJ2-1; a possible D gene is TRBD1 (5 bases). Between the trimmed V and J ends, which lost 2 bases and 8 bases, there was a span of 11 bases. The CDR3 has 13 amino acids. The germline gives CDR1 SGHRS, CDR2 YFSETQ. The CDR3 is CASSFRQFDEQFF. CDR3 nucleotides: TGCGCCAGCAGCTTCCGACAGTTCGATGAGCAGTTCTTC.

Regarding this clone: At one boundary the junction diverges from the germline segment, which might be a read error. The J gene is TRBJ1-4, the V gene TRBV7-2; D is possibly TRBD1 (5 bases). Germline CDR1 is SGHTA and CDR2 is FQGNSA. CDR3 length: 12 amino acids. The CDR3 loop is CAGSFSGRELFF. CDR3 nucleotide sequence: TGTGCCGGCAGCTTTTCGGGGCGAGAACTGTTTTTT. Full variable domain (rest looked up from reference TRBV7-2 and TRBJ1-4): GAGVSQSPSNKVTEKGKDVELRCDPISGHTALYWYRQSLGQGLEFLIYFQGNSAPDKSGLPSDRFSAERTGGSVSTLTIQRTQQEDSAVYLCAGSFSGRELFFGSGTQLSVL.

Points on this clone: Given a much more abundant clone one base away, this may be a read error. The sample has other DNA sequences that encode this CDR3 too. The genes are TRBV6-4 and TRBJ1-1; no firm D call. The CDR3 covers 13 residues. CDR1 MRHNA and CDR2 SNTAGT come from the germline V gene. The CDR3 loop reads CASSDGENTEAFF. As DNA, the CDR3 is TGTGCCAGTAGTGACGGGGAGAACACTGAAGCTTTCTTT.

In its sample, this clone was seen a few times. The CDR3 reads CASSGVGTAEAFF. In nucleotides, the CDR3 is TGTGCCAGTAGTGGAGTAGGGACGGCGGAAGCTTTCTTT. This sequence joins TRBV19 and TRBJ1-1; TRBD1 is a possible D gene (5 bases). V was clipped by 5 bases and J by 8 bases, with 15 bases between them. There are 13 residues in the CDR3. Germline CDR1 is LNHDA and CDR2 is SQIVND (reference sequence).

The rearrangement links TRBV7-9 to TRBJ2-1; 14 positions match TRBD2. Trimming at V came to 4 bases and at J to 13 bases, leaving 12 bases not matched to a gene. The CDR3 consists of 16 residues. CDR1 and CDR2 from the germline V gene are SEHNR and FQNEAQ (reference sequence). The CDR3 sequence is CASSYDEGTSGRKQFF. Written as DNA, the CDR3 is TGTGCCAGCAGCTACGACGAGGGGACTAGCGGGAGAAAACAGTTCTTC.

This sequence joins TRBV7-8 and TRBJ2-1; the D is unclear. Trimming pared 1 base from V and 0 bases from J, leaving 10 bases between. Germline CDR1 and CDR2: SGHVS and FQNEAQ. CDR3 length equals 16 residues. CDR3 sequence reads: CASSLVARRSYNEQFF. The DNA for the CDR3 is TGTGCCAGCAGCTTAGTCGCCAGACGCTCCTACAATGAGCAGTTCTTC.

This chain links TRBV19 with TRBJ2-1; 7 nucleotides align to TRBD2. CDR3 length: 13 amino acids. Germline loops: CDR1 LNHDA, CDR2 SQIVND (reference sequence). J gave up 3 bases and V 10 bases, and 6 bases lay outside the gene matches. Written as DNA, the CDR3 is TGTGCCATCGACAGCGGGGACTACAATGAGCAGTTCTTC. Amino acids: CAIDSGDYNEQFF. The full variable domain, rest sourced from reference TRBV19 and TRBJ2-1, is DGGITQSPKYLFRKEGQNVTLSCEQNLNHDAMYWYRQDPGQGLRLIYYSQIVNDFQKGDIAEGYSVSREKKESFPLTVTSAQKNPTAFYLCAIDSGDYNEQFFGPGTRLTVL.

J is TRBJ2-7 and V is TRBV28, with 7 nucleotides matching TRBD1. Per the germline V gene, CDR1 is MDHEN and CDR2 is SYDVKM. CDR3 size: 14 residues. The ends lost 8 bases at V and 4 bases at J; junction bases unmatched: 11. CDR3 nucleotides: TGTGCCAGCCACAGAACGGGACAGTTTTACGAGCAGTACTTC. Translating gives CASHRTGQFYEQYF.

The chain employs TRBV5-1 and TRBJ2-5; possible D gene TRBD2, 5 bases. Germline values: CDR1 SGHRS, CDR2 YFSETQ. With 1 base removed from V and 0 bases from J, the gap between germline ends came to 10 bases. The CDR3 runs to 15 residues. Here the CDR3 reads CASSLPGSYQETQYF. CDR3 nucleotides: TGCGCCAGCAGCTTGCCGGGGTCTTACCAAGAGACCCAGTACTTC.

This rearrangement joins TRBV10-2 to TRBJ2-1; D perhaps matches TRBD1 (5 bases). CDR3 size: 13 residues. V lost 6 bases and J 10 bases, leaving 16 bases between the germline ends. Germline CDR1 WSHSY, CDR2 SAAADI. CDR3 in amino acids: CASSPQGYLEQFF. In DNA form, the CDR3 reads TGCGCCAGCAGCCCCCAGGGATATTTGGAGCAGTTCTTC.

This chain uses TRBV5-1 with TRBJ1-1; TRBD1 matches at 9 bases. Trimming cost V 4 bases and J 4 bases; bases outside gene matches: 5. The CDR3 extends over 14 amino acids. Looked up from germline, CDR1 is SGHRS and CDR2 is YFSETQ. The CDR3 bases are TGCGCCAGCAGCGCGAGGACAGGGGTCACTGAAGCTTTCTTT. Its protein is CASSARTGVTEAFF.

This chain joins TRBV28 and TRBJ2-5; D is undetermined. With 6 bases removed from V and 5 bases from J, the gap between germline ends came to 10 bases. The CDR3 runs 12 residues. The germline gives CDR1 MDHEN, CDR2 SYDVKM. In DNA, the CDR3 is TGTGCCAGCAGGCATCGGCGGGAGACCCAGTACTTC. Protein: CASRHRRETQYF. Full variable domain (outside the CDR3, taken from reference TRBV28 and TRBJ2-5): DVKVTQSSRYLVKRTGEKVFLECVQDMDHENMFWYRQDPGLGLRLIYFSYDVKMKEKGDIPEGYSVSREKKERFSLILESASTNQTSMYLCASRHRRETQYFGPGTRLLVL.

The chain combines TRBV28 with TRBJ2-5, with D possibly being TRBD1 or TRBD2 (5 bases each). V dropped 4 bases and J dropped 5 bases, with 20 bases sitting between them. CDR3 length: 16 amino acids. Germline V gene data show CDR1 as MDHEN and CDR2 as SYDVKM. The CDR3 is CASSSSMGEAVETQYF. The CDR3 DNA follows: TGTGCCAGCAGTTCCTCTATGGGGGAAGCGGTGGAGACCCAGTACTTC.

This clone was counted between two and nine times. The V gene is TRBV7-3, the J gene TRBJ2-5; 7 bases fit TRBD1. The J segment lost 4 bases and the V segment lost 4 bases, leaving 3 bases of the junction unmatched. The CDR3 contains 13 residues. In germline, CDR1 is SGHTA, CDR2 FQGTGA. The CDR3 region is CASSSHRGETQYF. CDR3 in DNA: TGTGCCAGCAGCTCCCACAGGGGAGAGACCCAGTACTTC.

Details on this clone: An end of the junction does not agree with germline; a read error may underlie this. The chain is built from TRBV10-3 and TRBJ2-7; D is uncertain. The CDR3 has 11 residues. Germline V lookup: CDR1 ENHRY, CDR2 SYGVKD. CDR3 sequence reads: CAIRDIYEQYF. The CDR3 DNA is TGTGCCATCCGTGACATCTACGAGCAGTACTTC.

There are many counts of this clone. The CDR3 spells CASMTGGGDEQYF. The CDR3, as DNA: TGTGCCAGCATGACCGGAGGGGGCGACGAGCAGTACTTC. V is TRBV6-1 and J is TRBJ2-5, with D maybe TRBD1 (7 bases). Judging by the DNA end, TRBJ2-7 fits better; the J call may be wrong. The CDR3 runs to 13 residues. Looked up from germline, CDR1 is MNHNS and CDR2 is SASEGT.

V is TRBV30 and J is TRBJ1-1, with D uncertain. CDR1 is GTSNPN and CDR2 is SVGIG in the germline V gene (reference sequence). The germline V and J ends were trimmed by 0 bases and 3 bases, with 5 bases remaining between them. The CDR3 consists of 12 residues. The CDR3 reads CAWSVTHTEAFF. In DNA, the CDR3 is TGTGCCTGGAGTGTAACTCACACTGAAGCTTTCTTT. Based on the CDR3 plus reference TRBV30 and TRBJ1-1, the full variable domain is SQTIHQWPATLVQPVGSPLSLECTVEGTSNPNLYWYRQAAGRGLQLLFYSVGIGQISSEVPQNLSASRPQDRQFILSSKKLLLSDSGFYLCAWSVTHTEAFFGQGTRLTVV.

This chain links TRBV7-2 with TRBJ2-7, with D perhaps matching TRBD2 (6 bases). This CDR3 contains 14 residues. Germline V gene lookup returns CDR1 SGHTA and CDR2 FQGNSA. Trimming pared 5 bases from V and 3 bases from J, leaving 14 bases between. In nucleotides, the CDR3 is TGTGCCAGCAGCCTAGTGGCGGGGAGCTACGAGCAGTACTTC. Translated, it gives CASSLVAGSYEQYF.

This clone was seen a handful of times. The chain combines TRBV29-1 with TRBJ2-3, with 8 bases fitting TRBD2. V trimming: 4 bases; J trimming: 4 bases; junction bases outside the gene matches: 1. Germline CDR1 SQVTM, CDR2 ANQGSEA. The CDR3 sequence is 12 residues long. This chain's CDR3 is CSVVAGPDTQYF. The CDR3 DNA follows: TGCAGCGTTGTAGCGGGACCAGATACGCAGTATTTT.

This clone was detected only a few times. The chain is built from TRBV19 and TRBJ1-2; D uncertain. The V end was cut by 4 bases, the J end by 8 bases, with 11 bases between. CDR3 length equals 12 residues. From germline, CDR1 is LNHDA and CDR2 SQIVND (reference sequence). The CDR3 loop is CASSTRQYGYTF. CDR3 in DNA: TGTGCCAGTAGTACCCGCCAATACGGCTACACCTTC.

CDR3 DNA: TGTGCCAGCAGCTTCACGACTGGGCGGGAGCAGTTCTTC. Encoded protein: CASSFTTGREQFF. The rearrangement uses TRBV7-3 and TRBJ2-1; D unresolved. Deletions cut 3 bases from V and 10 bases from J, with 13 bases between. In germline, CDR1 is SGHTA, CDR2 FQGTGA. There are 13 residues in the CDR3.

The V gene is TRBV6-1, the J gene TRBJ2-7, with 10 bases identical to TRBD2. The trim removed 5 bases at V and 5 bases at J, leaving 6 bases unmatched. CDR1 and CDR2 (germline): MNHNS, SASEGT. The CDR3 runs 14 residues. The CDR3 DNA reads TGTGCCAGCAGTTCCCTAGCGGGAGTGAACGAGCAGTACTTC. Residues: CASSSLAGVNEQYF.